This entry is about one T cell receptor (beta chain). Its antigen is currently unknown. Between the trimmed V and J ends, which lost 2 bases and 6 bases, there was a span of 18 bases. CDR1 is GTSNPN and CDR2 is SVGIG in the germline V gene (reference sequence). CDR3 length equals 15 residues. This sample is drawn from a study of shared clonotypes between healthy human individuals. Study conclusions and caveats: Among the subsets, naive ones generally showed larger estimated richness than memory ones.

Repertoires were generated with immunoSEQ multiplex PCR, while TCRdb's copy carries only in-frame clones and drops some. The sample carries about 2.3 million clones, 80% to 95% recorded once. The J gene is TRBJ2-3, the V gene TRBV30, with unresolved D. The source of this sequence is a man aged 18-30 years in good health. Some clones in this sample may be carry-over from other donors' samples. Specimen: naive CD4+ T cells from PBMCs. Specified subset: CD45RA+ positively selected. Here the CDR3 DNA reads TGTGCCTGGAGTACCCCCTCTAATTTCAAGGATACGCAGTATTTT. As protein: CAWSTPSNFKDTQYF. Full variable domain (outside the CDR3, taken from reference TRBV30 and TRBJ2-3): SQTIHQWPATLVQPVGSPLSLECTVEGTSNPNLYWYRQAAGRGLQLLFYSVGIGQISSEVPQNLSASRPQDRQFILSSKKLLLSDSGFYLCAWSTPSNFKDTQYFGPGTRLTVL.